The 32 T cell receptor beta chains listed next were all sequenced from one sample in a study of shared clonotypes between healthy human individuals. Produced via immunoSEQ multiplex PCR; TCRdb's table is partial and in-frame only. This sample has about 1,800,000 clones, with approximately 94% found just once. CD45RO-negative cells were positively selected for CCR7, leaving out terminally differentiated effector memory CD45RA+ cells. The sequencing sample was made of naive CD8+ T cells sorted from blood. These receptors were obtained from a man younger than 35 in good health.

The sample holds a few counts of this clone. This CDR3 reads CASSTRPGLNTEAFF. The CDR3 bases are TGTGCCAGCAGCACTCGTCCAGGGTTGAACACTGAAGCTTTCTTT. This chain joins TRBV9 and TRBJ1-1, with D possibly TRBD1 on 5 matching bases. CDR3 size: 15 residues. CDR1 is SGDLS and CDR2 is YYNGEE in the germline V gene. Trimming stripped 4 bases from V and 0 bases from J, with 13 bases between.

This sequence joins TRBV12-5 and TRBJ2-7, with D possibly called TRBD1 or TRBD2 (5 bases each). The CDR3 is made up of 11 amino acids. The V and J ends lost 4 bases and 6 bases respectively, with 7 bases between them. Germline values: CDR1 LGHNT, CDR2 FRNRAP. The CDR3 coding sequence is TGTGCTAGTGGTTGGGACGGCGAGCAGTACTTC. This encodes CASGWDGEQYF.

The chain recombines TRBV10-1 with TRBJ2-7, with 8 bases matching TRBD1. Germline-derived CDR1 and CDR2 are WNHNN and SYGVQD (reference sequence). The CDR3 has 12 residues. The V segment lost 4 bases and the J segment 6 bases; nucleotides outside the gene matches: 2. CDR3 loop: CASSGTGLEQYF. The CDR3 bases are TGCGCCAGCAGTGGGACAGGGCTCGAGCAGTACTTC.

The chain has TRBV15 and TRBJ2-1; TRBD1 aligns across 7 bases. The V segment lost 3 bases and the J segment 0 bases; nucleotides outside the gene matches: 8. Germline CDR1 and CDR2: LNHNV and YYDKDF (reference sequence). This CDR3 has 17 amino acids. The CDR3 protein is CATSSLPGTASYNEQFF. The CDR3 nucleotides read TGTGCCACCAGCAGCCTGCCGGGGACAGCCTCCTACAATGAGCAGTTCTTC.

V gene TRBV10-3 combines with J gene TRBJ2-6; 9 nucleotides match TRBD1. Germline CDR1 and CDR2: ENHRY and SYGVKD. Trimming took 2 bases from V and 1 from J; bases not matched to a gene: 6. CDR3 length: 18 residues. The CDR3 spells CAISEPRDRASGANVLTF. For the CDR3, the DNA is TGTGCCATCAGTGAGCCCCGGGACAGGGCTTCTGGGGCCAACGTCCTGACTTTC.

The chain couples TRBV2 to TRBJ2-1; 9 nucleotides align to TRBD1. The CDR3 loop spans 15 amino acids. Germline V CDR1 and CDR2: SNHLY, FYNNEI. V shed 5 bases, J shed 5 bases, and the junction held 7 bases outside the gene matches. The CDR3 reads CASSHPGQGHNEQFF. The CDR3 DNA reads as TGTGCCAGCAGTCACCCGGGACAGGGCCACAATGAGCAGTTCTTC.

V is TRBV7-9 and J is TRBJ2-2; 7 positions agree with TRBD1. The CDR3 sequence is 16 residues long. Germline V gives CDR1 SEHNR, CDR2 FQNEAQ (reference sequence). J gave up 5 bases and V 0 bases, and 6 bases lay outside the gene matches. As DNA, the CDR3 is TGTGCCAGCAGCTTAGCTGACAGGGATCCAACCGGGGAGCTGTTTTTT. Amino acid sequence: CASSLADRDPTGELFF.

CDR3 region: CASSITSGDYNEQFF. CDR3 in DNA: TGTGCCAGCAGCATAACTAGCGGGGACTACAATGAGCAGTTCTTC. This chain uses TRBV5-4 with TRBJ2-1; 10 bases align to TRBD2. Germline CDR1 and CDR2: SGHNT and YYREEE (reference sequence). V lost 4 bases to trimming and J lost 3 bases; unmatched junction nucleotides: 4. There are 15 residues in the CDR3.

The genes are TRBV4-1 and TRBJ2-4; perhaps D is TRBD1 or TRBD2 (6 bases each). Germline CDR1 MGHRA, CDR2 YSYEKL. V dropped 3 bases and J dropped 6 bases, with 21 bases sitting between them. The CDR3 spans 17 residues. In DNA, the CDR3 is TGCGCCAGCAGCCATCTTCCGACAGGCACGGGGGTAAACATTCAGTACTTC. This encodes CASSHLPTGTGVNIQYF.

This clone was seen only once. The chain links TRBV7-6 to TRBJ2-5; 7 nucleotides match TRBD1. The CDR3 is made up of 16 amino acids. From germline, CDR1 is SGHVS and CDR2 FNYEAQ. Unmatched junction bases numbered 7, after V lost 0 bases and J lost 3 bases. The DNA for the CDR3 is TGTGCCAGCAGCTTAGCCGCAGGGGGAAGGGAAGAGACCCAGTACTTC. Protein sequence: CASSLAAGGREETQYF.

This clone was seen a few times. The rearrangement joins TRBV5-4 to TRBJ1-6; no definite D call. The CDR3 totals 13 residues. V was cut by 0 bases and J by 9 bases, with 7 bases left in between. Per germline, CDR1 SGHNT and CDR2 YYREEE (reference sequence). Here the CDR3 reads CASSLARFSPLHF. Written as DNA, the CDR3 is TGTGCCAGCAGCTTGGCCCGGTTTTCACCCCTCCACTTT.

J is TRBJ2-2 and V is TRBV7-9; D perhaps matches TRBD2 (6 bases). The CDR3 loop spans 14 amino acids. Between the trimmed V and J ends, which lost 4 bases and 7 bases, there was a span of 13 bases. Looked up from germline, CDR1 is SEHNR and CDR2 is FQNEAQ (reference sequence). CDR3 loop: CASSSPRGLGELFF. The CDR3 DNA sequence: TGTGCCAGCAGCTCCCCGCGGGGCCTCGGGGAGCTGTTTTTT.

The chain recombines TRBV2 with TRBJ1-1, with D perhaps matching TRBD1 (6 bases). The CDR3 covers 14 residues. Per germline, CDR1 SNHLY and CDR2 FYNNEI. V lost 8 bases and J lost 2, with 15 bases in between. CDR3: CASGSGDKNTEAFF. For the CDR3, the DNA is TGTGCCAGCGGATCCGGGGACAAAAACACTGAAGCTTTCTTT.

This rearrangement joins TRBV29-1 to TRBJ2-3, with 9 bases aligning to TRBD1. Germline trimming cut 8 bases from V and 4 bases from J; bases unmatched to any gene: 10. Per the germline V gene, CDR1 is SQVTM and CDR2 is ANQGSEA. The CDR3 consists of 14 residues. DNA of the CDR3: TGCAGCTCCGAGGGACAGGGATCACCAGATACGCAGTATTTT. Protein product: CSSEGQGSPDTQYF.

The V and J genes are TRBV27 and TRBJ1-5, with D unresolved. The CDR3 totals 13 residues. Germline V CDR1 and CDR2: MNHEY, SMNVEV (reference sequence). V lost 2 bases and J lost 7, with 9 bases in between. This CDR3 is CASSLQEGQPQHF. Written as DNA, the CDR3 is TGTGCCAGCAGTTTACAAGAAGGGCAGCCCCAGCATTTT.

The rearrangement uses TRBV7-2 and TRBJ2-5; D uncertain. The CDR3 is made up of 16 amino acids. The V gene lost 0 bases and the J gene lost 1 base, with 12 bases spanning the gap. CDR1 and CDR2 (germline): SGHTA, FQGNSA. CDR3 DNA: TGTGCCAGCAGCTTAGCGACGACTCTTATCCAAGAGACCCAGTACTTC. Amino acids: CASSLATTLIQETQYF. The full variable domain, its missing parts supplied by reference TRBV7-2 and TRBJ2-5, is GAGVSQSPSNKVTEKGKDVELRCDPISGHTALYWYRQSLGQGLEFLIYFQGNSAPDKSGLPSDRFSAERTGGSVSTLTIQRTQQEDSAVYLCASSLATTLIQETQYFGPGTRLLVL.

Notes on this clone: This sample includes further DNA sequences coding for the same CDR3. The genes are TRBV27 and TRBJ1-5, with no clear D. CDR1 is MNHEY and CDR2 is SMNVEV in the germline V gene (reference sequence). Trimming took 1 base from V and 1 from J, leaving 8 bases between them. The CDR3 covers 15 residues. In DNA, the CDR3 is TGTGCCAGCAGTTTATTAGGTGGAAGCAATCAGCCCCAGCATTTT. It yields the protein CASSLLGGSNQPQHF.

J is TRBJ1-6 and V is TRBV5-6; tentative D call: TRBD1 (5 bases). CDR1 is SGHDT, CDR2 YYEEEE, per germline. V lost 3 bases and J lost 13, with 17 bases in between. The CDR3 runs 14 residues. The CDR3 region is CASSSGTGGFPLHF. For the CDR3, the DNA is TGTGCCAGCAGCTCCGGGACGGGCGGGTTCCCCCTCCACTTT.

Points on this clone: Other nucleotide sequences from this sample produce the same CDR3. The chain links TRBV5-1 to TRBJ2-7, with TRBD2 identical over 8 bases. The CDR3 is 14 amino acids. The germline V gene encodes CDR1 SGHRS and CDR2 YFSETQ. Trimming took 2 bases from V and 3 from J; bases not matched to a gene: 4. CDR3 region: CASSFGSGGYEQYF. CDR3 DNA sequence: TGCGCCAGCAGCTTTGGCAGCGGGGGCTACGAGCAGTACTTC.

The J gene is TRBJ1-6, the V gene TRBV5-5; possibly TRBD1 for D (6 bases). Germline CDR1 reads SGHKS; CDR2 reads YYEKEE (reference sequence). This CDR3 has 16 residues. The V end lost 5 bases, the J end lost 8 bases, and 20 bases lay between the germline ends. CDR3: CASRKAGTAGDSPLHF. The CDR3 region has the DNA TGTGCCAGCAGAAAAGCCGGGACGGCAGGGGATTCACCCCTCCACTTT.

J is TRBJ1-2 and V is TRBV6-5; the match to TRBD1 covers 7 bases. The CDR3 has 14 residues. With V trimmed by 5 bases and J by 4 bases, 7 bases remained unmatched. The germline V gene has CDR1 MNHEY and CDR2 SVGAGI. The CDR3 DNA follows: TGTGCCAGCAGTCAGGGGGAGGGTGGCTATGGCTACACCTTC. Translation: CASSQGEGGYGYTF.

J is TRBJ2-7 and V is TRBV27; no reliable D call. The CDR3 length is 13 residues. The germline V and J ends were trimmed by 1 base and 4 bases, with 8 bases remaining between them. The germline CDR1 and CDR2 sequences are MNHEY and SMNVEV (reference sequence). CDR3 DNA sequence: TGTGCCAGCAGTTTATATGAGGATTACGAGCAGTACTTC. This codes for CASSLYEDYEQYF.

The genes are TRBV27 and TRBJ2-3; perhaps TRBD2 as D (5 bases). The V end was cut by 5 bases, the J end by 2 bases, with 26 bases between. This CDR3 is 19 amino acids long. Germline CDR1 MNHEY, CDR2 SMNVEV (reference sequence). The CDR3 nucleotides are TGTGCCAGCAGTCTGTGGGGTCTAAGCGGAGCGGAAAACACAGATACGCAGTATTTT. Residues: CASSLWGLSGAENTDTQYF.

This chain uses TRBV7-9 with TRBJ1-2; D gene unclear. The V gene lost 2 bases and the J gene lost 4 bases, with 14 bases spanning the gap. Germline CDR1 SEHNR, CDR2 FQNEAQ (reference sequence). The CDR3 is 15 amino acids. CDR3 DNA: TGTGCCAGCAGCTTATCGGAGGCTCCCGCCTATGGCTACACCTTC. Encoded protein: CASSLSEAPAYGYTF.

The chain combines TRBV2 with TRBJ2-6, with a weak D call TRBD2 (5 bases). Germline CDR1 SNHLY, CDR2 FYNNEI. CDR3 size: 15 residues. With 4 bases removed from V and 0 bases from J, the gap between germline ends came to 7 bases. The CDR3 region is CASSGGSSGANVLTF. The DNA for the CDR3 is TGTGCCAGCAGTGGAGGGAGCTCTGGGGCCAACGTCCTGACTTTC.

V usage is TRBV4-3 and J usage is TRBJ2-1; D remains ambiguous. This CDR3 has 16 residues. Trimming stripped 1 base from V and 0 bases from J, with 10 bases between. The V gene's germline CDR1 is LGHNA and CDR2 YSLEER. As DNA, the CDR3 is TGCGCCAGCAGCCAAGGAGGATTTAGCTCCTACAATGAGCAGTTCTTC. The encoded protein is CASSQGGFSSYNEQFF.

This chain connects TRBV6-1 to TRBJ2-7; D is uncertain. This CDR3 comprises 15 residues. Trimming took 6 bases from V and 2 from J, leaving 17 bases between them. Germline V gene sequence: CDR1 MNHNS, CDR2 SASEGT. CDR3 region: CASSDVALPPYEQYF. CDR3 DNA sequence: TGTGCCAGCAGCGACGTCGCTTTGCCCCCCTACGAGCAGTACTTC.

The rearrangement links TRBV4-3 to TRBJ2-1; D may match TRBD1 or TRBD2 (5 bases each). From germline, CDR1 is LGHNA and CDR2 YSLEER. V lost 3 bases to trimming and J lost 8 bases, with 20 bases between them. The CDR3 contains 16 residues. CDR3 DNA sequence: TGCGCCAGCAGCCATGCTCTCGAGGGGTTTTCCCATGAGCAGTTCTTC. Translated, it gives CASSHALEGFSHEQFF.

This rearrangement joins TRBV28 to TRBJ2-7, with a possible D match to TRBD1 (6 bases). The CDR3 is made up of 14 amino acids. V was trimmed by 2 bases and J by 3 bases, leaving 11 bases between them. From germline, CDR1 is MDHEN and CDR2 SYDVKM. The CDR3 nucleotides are TGTGCCAGCAGTTTACAGGGGATGAGCTACGAGCAGTACTTC. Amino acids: CASSLQGMSYEQYF.

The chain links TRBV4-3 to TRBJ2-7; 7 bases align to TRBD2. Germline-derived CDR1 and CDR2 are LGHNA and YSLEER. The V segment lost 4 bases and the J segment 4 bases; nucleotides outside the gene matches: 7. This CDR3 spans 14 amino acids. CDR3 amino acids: CASSRTEAGYEQYF. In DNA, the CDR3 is TGCGCCAGCAGCCGAACGGAAGCGGGATACGAGCAGTACTTC.

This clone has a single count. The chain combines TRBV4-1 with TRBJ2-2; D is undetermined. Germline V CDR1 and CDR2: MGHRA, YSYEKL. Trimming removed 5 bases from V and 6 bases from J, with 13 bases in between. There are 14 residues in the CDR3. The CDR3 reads CASSSLRSAGELFF. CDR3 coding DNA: TGCGCCAGCAGCTCCCTAAGGTCCGCCGGGGAGCTGTTTTTT.

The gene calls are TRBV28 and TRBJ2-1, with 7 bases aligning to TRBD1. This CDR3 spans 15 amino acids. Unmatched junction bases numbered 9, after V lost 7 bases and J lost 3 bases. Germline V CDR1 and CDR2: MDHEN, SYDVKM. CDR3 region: CASTLYRTGYNEQFF. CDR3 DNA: TGTGCCAGCACCCTTTACCGGACAGGCTACAATGAGCAGTTCTTC.